The clone carrying this T cell receptor beta chain was seen at least ten times. The antigen is undetermined. The data were taken from a study of regulatory T cells in long-lasting Graves disease. On the study more broadly: Prior antithyroid drug treatment in newly diagnosed Graves' patients lasted under 3 months. General study findings and limits: Persistent cases favored TRBV28, TRBJ1-2 and TRBJ2-5.

Arm-PCR with iRepertoire HTBI primers amplified the CDR3 regions for these TCR beta libraries. TCRdb re-called the multiplex PCR reads through MiXCR, storing one row per CDR3 protein. The table lists some 500,000 distinct CDR3 sequences, approximately 12% of them singletons. Time point here: newly diagnosed GD, antithyroid drugs for less than 3 months. Extracted RNA from PBMCs served as the source of the TCR library. The CDR3 has 12 residues. Germline CDR1 is MDHEN and CDR2 is SYDVKM. Germline trimming cut 4 bases from V and 11 bases from J; bases unmatched to any gene: 4. This same sample was also taken into another study, of T cells in Graves' hyperthyroidism and ophthalmopathy. This second study notes: Absence of ophthalmopathy progression within 18 months defined stable Graves' hyperthyroidism. Using the HTBI primer set, a first-round RT-PCR was run on the TCR CDR3.

Sequencing was performed on peripheral blood mononuclear cells (PBMCs), taken at new diagnosis, from a patient treated with antithyroid drugs. The origin of this receptor is a man aged 25-40 years with Graves disease. The genes are TRBV28 and TRBJ1-4, with 7 nucleotides matching TRBD1. DNA of the CDR3: TGTGCCAGCAGTTACCAGGACAGGAAACTGTTTTTT. Translation gives CASSYQDRKLFF. Filled out from reference TRBV28 and TRBJ1-4, the complete variable domain reads DVKVTQSSRYLVKRTGEKVFLECVQDMDHENMFWYRQDPGLGLRLIYFSYDVKMKEKGDIPEGYSVSREKKERFSLILESASTNQTSMYLCASSYQDRKLFFGSGTQLSVL.